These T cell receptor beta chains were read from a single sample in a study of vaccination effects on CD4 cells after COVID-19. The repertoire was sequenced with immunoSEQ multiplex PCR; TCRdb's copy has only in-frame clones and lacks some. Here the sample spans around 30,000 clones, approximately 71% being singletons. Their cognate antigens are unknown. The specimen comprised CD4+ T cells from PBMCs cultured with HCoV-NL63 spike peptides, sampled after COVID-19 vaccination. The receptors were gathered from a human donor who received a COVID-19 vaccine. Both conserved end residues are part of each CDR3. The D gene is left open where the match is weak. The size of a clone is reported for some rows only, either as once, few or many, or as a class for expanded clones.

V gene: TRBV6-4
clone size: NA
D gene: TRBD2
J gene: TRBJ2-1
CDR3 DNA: TGTGCCAGCAGTGGGACTAGCGGGAGCAATGAGCAGTTCTTC
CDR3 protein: CASSGTSGSNEQFF

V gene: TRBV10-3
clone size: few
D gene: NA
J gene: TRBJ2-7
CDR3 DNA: TGTGCCATCAGTGAGTCGACTAGTGTGGCCGAGCAGTACTTC
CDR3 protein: CAISESTSVAEQYF

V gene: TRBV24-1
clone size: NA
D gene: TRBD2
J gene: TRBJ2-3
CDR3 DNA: TGTGCCACCAGTGATACCGGGACTAGCGCCGATACGCAGTATTTT
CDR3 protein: CATSDTGTSADTQYF

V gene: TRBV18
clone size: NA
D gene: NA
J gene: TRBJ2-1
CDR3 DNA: TGTGCCAGCTCACTAGCGTCGGGTTACAATGAGCAGTTCTTC
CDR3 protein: CASSLASGYNEQFF

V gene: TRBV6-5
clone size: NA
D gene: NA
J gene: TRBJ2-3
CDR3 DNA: TGTGCCAGCAGAAACAGGGAAATCACAGATACGCAGTATTTT
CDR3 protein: CASRNREITDTQYF

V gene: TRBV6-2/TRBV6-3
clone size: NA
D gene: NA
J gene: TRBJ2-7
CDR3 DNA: TGTGCCAGCAGTTCCAGACAGTTTTTCGACGAGCAGTACTTC
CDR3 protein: CASSSRQFFDEQYF

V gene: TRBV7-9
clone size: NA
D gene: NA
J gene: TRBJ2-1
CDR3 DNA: TGTGCCAGCAGCTCGTCCGTAGGAGAGCAGTTCTTC
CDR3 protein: CASSSSVGEQFF

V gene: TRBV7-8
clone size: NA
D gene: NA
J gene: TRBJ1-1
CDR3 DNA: TGTGCCAGCAGCTTAAAGACCCGACAGAACACTGAAGCTTTCTTT
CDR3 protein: CASSLKTRQNTEAFF

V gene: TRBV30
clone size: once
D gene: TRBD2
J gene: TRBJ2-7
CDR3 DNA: TGTGCCTGGAGTACCAGCGGGGGGTTCTACGAGCAGTACTTC
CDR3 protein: CAWSTSGGFYEQYF

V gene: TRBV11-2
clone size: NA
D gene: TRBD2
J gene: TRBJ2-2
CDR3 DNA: TGTGCCAGCAGCTTTGGGCTAGCGGGACGTACCGGGGAGCTGTTTTTT
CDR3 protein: CASSFGLAGRTGELFF

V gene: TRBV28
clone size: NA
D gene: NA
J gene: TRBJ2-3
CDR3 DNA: TGTGCCAGCAGTTCTCCCGGGAGTGCAGATACGCAGTATTTT
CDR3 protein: CASSSPGSADTQYF

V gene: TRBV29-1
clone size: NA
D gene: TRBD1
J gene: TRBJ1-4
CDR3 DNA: TGCAGCGTAGGTCCGACAGGGGATAATGAAAAACTGTTTTTT
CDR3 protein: CSVGPTGDNEKLFF

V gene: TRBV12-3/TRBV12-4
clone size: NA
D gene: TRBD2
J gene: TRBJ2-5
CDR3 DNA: TGTGCCAGCAGTCAGACTAGCGCCCAGGCCCAGTACTTC
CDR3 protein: CASSQTSAQAQYF

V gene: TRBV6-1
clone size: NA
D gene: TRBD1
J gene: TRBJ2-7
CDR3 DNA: TGTGCCAGCAGTGAGGGACAGACCTTTCTATACGAGCAGTACTTC
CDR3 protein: CASSEGQTFLYEQYF

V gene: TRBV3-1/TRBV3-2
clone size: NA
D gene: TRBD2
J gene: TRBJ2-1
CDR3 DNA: TGTGCCAGCAGCCATAGCGGGAACAACCACAATGAGCAGTTCTTC
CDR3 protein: CASSHSGNNHNEQFF

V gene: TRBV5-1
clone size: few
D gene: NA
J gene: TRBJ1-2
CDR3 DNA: TGCGCCAGCAGCTTGGTCCAGGGCGACTATGGCTACACCTTC
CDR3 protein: CASSLVQGDYGYTF

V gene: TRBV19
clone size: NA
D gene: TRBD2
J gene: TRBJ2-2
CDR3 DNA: TGTGCCAGTAGTGCGGGGGGAATCGTGCAGGGCACCGGGGAGCTGTTTTTT
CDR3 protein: CASSAGGIVQGTGELFF

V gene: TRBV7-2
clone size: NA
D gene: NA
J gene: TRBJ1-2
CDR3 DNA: TGTGCCAGCAGCTTAGTCCAGGGCGGCTATGGCTACACCTTC
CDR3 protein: CASSLVQGGYGYTF

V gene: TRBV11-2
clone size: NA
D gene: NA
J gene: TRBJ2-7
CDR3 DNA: TGTGCCAGCAGCTTAGTAGGCAGGGGGCAGTACTTC
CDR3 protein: CASSLVGRGQYF

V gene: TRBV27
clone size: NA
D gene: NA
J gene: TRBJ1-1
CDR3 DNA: TGTGCCAGCAATTGGGTTCGCGGCACTGAAGCTTTCTTT
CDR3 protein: CASNWVRGTEAFF

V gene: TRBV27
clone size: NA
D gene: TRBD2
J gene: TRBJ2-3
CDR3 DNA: TGTGCCAGCACCCCGACACTAGCGGGGCGGGAGGATACGCAGTATTTT
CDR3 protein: CASTPTLAGREDTQYF

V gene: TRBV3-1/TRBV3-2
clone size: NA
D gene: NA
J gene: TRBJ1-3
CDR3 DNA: TGTGCCAGCAGCCAAGGTTTTACGGCTGGAAACACCATATATTTT
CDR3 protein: CASSQGFTAGNTIYF

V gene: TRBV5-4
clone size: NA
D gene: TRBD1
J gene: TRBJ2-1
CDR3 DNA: TGTGCCAGCAGCAGGGACAGCCTTACCTACAATGAGCAGTTCTTC
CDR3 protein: CASSRDSLTYNEQFF

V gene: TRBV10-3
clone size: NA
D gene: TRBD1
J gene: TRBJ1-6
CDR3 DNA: TGTGCCATCAGGACAGGGGTTAACAATTCACCCCTCCACTTT
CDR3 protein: CAIRTGVNNSPLHF

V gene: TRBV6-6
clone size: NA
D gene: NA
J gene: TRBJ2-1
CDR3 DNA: TGTGCCAGCAGTTACCCGGCCGGGAGAGGTGACAATGAGCAGTTCTTC
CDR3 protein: CASSYPAGRGDNEQFF

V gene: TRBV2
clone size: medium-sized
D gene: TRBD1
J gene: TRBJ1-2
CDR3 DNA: TGTGCCAGCAGTGCCCAACCCGGACAGGTCTATGGCTACACCTTC
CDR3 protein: CASSAQPGQVYGYTF

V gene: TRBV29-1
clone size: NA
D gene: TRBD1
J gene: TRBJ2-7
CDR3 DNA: TGCAGCGTTTTCGAACATGGACAGGGGGCCGGGGAGCAGTACTTC
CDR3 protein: CSVFEHGQGAGEQYF

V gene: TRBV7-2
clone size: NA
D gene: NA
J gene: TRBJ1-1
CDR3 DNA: TGTGCCAGCAGCCTTTACCGTACTGAAGCTTTCTTT
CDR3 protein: CASSLYRTEAFF

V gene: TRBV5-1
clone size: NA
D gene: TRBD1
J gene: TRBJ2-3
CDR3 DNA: TGCGCCAGCAGCTTGGAGGGACAGGGAATAGATACGCAGTATTTT
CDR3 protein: CASSLEGQGIDTQYF

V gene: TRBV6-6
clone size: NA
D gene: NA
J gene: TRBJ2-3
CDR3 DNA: TGTGCCAGCAGTCCCAGGGTTACAGATACGCAGTATTTT
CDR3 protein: CASSPRVTDTQYF

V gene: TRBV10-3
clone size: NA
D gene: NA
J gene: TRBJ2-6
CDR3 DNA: TGTGCCATCAGTGACCCCTCTGGGGCCAACGTCCTGACTTTC
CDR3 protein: CAISDPSGANVLTF

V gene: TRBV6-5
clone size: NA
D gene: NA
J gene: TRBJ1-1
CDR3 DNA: TGTGCCAGCAGTTACATCCGGAACACTGAAGCTTTCTTT
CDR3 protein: CASSYIRNTEAFF

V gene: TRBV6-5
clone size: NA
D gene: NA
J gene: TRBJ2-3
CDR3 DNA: TGTGCCAGCCTACCTGGGGGCGGCCCAGATACGCAGTATTTT
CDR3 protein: CASLPGGGPDTQYF

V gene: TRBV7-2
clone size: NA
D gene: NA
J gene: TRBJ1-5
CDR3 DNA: TGTGCCAGCAGCTTAAGCTCCACGGGAGCAAATCAGCCCCAGCATTTT
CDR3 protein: CASSLSSTGANQPQHF

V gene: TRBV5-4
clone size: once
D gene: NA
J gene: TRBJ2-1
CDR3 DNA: TGTGCCAGCAGCAGGGGGAGGAGCTCCTACAATGAGCAGTTCTTC
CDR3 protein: CASSRGRSSYNEQFF

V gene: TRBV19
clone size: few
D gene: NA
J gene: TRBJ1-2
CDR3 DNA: TGTGCCAGCCAGGGGTTTGGGGACCCTCGGAACTATGGCTACACCTTC
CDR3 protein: CASQGFGDPRNYGYTF

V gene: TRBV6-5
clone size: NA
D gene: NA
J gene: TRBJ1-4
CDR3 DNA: TGTGCCAGCATCGCGGGGGGCACTAATGAAAAACTGTTTTTT
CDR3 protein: CASIAGGTNEKLFF

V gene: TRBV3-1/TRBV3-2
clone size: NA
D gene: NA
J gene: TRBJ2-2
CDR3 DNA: TGTGCCAGCAGCTCCAAGGGGGGATCCGGGGAGCTGTTTTTT
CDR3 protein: CASSSKGGSGELFF

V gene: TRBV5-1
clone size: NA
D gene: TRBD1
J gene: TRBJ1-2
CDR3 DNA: TGCGCCAGCAGCTTGGACCGCACAGGGGGCGAGAGGACCTTC
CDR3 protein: CASSLDRTGGERTF

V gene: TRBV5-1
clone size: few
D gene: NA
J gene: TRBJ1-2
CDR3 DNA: TGCGCCAGCAGCTTGGGCACCTATGGCTACACCTTC
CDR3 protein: CASSLGTYGYTF

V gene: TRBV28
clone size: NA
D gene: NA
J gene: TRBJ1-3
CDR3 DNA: TGTGCCAGCAGTTCCATGCTCGGCGGTGGAAACACCATATATTTT
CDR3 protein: CASSSMLGGGNTIYF

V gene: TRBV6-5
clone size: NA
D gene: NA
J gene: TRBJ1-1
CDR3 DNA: TGTGCCAGCAGAAGAGGGGGTTCTAACACTGAAGCTTTCTTT
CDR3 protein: CASRRGGSNTEAFF

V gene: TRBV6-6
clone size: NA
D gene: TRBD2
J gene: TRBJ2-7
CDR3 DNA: TGTGCCAGCACTTCACTAGCGGGAGTAGTCCACGAGCAGTACTTC
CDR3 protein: CASTSLAGVVHEQYF

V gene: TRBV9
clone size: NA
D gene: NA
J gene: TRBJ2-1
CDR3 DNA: TGTGCCAGCAGCGTAGCTTTTTTCTCTGAGCAGTTCTTC
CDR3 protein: CASSVAFFSEQFF